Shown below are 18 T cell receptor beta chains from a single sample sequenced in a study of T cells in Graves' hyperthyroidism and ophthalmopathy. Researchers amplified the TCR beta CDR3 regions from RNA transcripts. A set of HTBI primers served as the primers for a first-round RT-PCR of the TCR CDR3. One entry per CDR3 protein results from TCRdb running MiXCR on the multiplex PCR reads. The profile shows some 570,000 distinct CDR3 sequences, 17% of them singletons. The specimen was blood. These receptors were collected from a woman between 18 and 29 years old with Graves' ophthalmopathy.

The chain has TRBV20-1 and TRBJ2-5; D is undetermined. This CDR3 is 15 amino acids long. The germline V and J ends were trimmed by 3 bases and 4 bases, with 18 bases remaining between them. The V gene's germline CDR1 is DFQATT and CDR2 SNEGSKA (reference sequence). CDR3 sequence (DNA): TGCAGTGCTAGGTCCACGGCAGGAAAGGCAGAGACCCAGTACTTC. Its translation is CSARSTAGKAETQYF.

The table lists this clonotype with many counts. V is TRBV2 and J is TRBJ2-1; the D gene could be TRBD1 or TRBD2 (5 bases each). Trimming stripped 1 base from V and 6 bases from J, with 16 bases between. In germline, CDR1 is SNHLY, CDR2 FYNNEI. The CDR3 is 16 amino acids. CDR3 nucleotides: TGTGCCAGCAGTGAAGGCCCCGGGACGCATGTCAATGAGCAGTTCTTC. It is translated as CASSEGPGTHVNEQFF. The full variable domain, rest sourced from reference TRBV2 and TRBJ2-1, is EPEVTQTPSHQVTQMGQEVILRCVPISNHLYFYWYRQILGQKVEFLVSFYNNEISEKSEIFDDQFSVERPDGSNFTLKIRSTKLEDSAMYFCASSEGPGTHVNEQFFGPGTRLTVL.

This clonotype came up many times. The CDR3 sequence: CASTLTSGRAADTQYF. The CDR3 bases are TGTGCCAGCACCTTGACTAGCGGGAGGGCCGCAGATACGCAGTATTTT. This chain links TRBV28 with TRBJ2-3, with 14 bases aligning to TRBD2. Germline V lookup: CDR1 MDHEN, CDR2 SYDVKM. With V trimmed by 7 bases and J by 4 bases, 7 bases remained unmatched. CDR3 length: 16 residues.

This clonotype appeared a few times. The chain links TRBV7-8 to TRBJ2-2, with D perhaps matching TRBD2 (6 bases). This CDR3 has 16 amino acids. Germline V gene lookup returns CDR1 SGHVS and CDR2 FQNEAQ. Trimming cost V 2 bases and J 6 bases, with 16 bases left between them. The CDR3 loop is CASSLTSAGSPGELFF. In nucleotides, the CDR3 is TGTGCCAGCAGCTTAACCTCAGCCGGGAGCCCCGGGGAGCTGTTTTTT. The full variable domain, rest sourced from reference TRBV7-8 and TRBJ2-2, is GAGVSQSPRYKVAKRGQDVALRCDPISGHVSLFWYQQALGQGPEFLTYFQNEAQLDKSGLPSDRFFAERPEGSVSTLKIQRTQQEDSAVYLCASSLTSAGSPGELFFGEGSRLTVL.

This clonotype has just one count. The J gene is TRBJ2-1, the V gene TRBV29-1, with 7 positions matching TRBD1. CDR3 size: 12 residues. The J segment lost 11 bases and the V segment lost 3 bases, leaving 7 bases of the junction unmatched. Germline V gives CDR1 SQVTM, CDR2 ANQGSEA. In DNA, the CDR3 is TGCAGCGTTGAGGCGGACAGGATTCAGCAGTTCTTC. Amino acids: CSVEADRIQQFF.

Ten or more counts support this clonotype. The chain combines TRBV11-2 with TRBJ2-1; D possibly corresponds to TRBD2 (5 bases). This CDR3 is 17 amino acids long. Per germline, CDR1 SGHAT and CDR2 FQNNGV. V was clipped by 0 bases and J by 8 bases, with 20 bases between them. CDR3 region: CASSLEEEGWPGDEQFF. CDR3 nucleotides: TGTGCCAGCAGCTTAGAAGAAGAGGGATGGCCCGGGGATGAGCAGTTCTTC.

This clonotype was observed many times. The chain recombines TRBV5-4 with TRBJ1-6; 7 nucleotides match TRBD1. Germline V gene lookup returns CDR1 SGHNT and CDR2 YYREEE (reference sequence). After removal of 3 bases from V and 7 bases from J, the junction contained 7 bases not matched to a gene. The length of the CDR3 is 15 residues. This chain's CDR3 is CASSYLGQKNSPLHF. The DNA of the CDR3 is TGTGCCAGCAGCTACCTGGGACAGAAGAATTCACCCCTCCACTTT.

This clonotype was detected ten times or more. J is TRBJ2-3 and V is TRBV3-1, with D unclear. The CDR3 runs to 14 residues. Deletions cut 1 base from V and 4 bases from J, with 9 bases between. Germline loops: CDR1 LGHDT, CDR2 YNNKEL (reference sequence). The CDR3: CASSQAFAPDTQYF. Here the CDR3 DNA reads TGTGCCAGCAGCCAAGCCTTTGCGCCAGATACGCAGTATTTT.

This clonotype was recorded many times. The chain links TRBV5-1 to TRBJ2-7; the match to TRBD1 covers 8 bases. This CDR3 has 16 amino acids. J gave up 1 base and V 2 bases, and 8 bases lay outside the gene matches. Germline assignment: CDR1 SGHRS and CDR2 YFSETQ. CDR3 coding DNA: TGCGCCAGCAGCTTAGGAGCAGGGGGCTTATCCTACGAGCAGTACTTC. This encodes CASSLGAGGLSYEQYF.

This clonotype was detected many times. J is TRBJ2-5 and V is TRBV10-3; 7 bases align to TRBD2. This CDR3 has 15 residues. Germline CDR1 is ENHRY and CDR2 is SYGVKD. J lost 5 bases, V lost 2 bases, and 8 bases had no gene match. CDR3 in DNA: TGTGCCATCAGTGAGATGTGGGAGGGCCGGGAGACCCAGTACTTC. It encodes CAISEMWEGRETQYF.

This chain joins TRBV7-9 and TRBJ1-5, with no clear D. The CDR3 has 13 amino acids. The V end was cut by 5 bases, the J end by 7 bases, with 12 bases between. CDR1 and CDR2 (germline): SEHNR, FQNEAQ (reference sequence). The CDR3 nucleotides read TGTGCCAGCAGCCCCTCGGCGTGGCAGCCCCAGCATTTT. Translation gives CASSPSAWQPQHF.

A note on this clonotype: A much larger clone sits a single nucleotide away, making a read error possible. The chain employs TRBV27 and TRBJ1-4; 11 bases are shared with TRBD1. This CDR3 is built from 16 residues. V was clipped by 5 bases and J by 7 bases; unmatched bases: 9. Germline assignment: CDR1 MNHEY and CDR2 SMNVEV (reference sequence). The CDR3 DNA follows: TGTGCCAGCAGTACCCGGACAGGGGGCTTCTGTGAAAAACTGTTTTTT. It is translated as CASSTRTGGFCEKLFF.

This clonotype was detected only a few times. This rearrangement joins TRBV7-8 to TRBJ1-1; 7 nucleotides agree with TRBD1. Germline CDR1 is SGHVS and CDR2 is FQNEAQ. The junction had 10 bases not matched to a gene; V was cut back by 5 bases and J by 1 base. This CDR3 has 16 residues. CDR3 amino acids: CASSQSRGQKNTEAFF. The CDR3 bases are TGTGCCAGCAGCCAAAGTAGGGGACAGAAGAACACTGAAGCTTTCTTT.

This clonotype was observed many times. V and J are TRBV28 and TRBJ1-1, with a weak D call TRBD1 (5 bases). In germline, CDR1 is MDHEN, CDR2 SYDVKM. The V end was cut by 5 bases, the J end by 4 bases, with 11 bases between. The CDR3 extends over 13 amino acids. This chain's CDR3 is CASSTRGGTEAFF. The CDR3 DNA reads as TGTGCCAGCAGTACTAGGGGAGGCACTGAAGCTTTCTTT.

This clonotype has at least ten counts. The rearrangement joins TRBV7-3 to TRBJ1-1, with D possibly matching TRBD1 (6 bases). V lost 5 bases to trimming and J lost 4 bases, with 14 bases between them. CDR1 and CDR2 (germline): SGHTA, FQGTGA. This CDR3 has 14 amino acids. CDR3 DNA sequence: TGTGCCAGCAGCGTACAGGGAACTGGCACTGAAGCTTTCTTT. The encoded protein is CASSVQGTGTEAFF.

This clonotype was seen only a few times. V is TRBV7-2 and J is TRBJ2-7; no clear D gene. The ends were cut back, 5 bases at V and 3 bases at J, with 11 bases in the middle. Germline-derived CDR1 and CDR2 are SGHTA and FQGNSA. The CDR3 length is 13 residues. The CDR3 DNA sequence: TGTGCCAGCAGCCCGGTGAACAACTACGAGCAGTACTTC. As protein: CASSPVNNYEQYF.

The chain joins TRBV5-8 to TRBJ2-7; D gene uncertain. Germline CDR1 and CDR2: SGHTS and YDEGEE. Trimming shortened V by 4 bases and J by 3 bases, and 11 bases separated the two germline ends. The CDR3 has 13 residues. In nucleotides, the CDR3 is TGTGCCAGCAGCGTGAACCCCGGCTACGAGCAGTACTTC. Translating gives CASSVNPGYEQYF.

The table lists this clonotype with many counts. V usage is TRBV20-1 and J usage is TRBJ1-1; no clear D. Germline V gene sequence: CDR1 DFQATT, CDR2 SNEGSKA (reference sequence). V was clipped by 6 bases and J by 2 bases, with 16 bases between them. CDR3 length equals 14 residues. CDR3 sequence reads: CSAPHEEPNTEAFF. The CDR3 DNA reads TGCAGTGCCCCCCACGAGGAACCCAACACTGAAGCTTTCTTT.